This T cell receptor (beta chain) was profiled in a study of T cells after yellow fever vaccination. CDR1 LGHDT and CDR2 YNNKEL come from the germline V gene (reference sequence). The CDR3 runs 15 residues. Trimming shortened V by 0 bases and J by 6 bases, and 13 bases separated the two germline ends. This clonotype was recorded at least ten times. Using its own MiXCR run on the 5' RACE reads, TCRdb lists one record per CDR3 protein. The table records more than 350,000 distinct CDR3 sequences, under 14% of them present only once. This specimen was PBMCs, taken on the day of the first yellow fever vaccination. This TCR was sampled from a man between 18 and 35 years old who received the YFV17D yellow fever vaccine. The V call is TRBV3-1, the J call TRBJ2-3; D tentatively fits TRBD1 or TRBD2 (5 bases each). CDR3 DNA sequence: TGTGCCAGCAGCCAAGAATTGAACAGGAGGGATACGCAGTATTTT. Amino acids: CASSQELNRRDTQYF.